Sequencing of this T cell receptor beta chain was carried out in a study of shared clonotypes between healthy human individuals. Study context: The composition of the donors was a couple of women and a few men aged 18 to 49.

V was shortened by 2 bases and J by 6 bases, with 8 bases between the two germline ends. From germline, CDR1 is WSHSY and CDR2 SAAADI. The length of the CDR3 is 14 residues. In the case of this clone: Its antigen is unknown.

General study findings and limits: The genetic and exposure-history diversity represented was limited by few donors.

At deep level, the assay was performed. Profiled with immunoSEQ multiplex PCR; TCRdb holds only in-frame clones, not every one. Of about a million clones detected, 70% to 85% appear once; the ten largest clones hold approximately 1.5%. The receptor's source is a man aged 18 to 35 in good health. The sequenced sample was memory CD4+ T cells sorted from blood. Noted subset: CD45RA-negative fraction. The V gene is TRBV10-2, the J gene TRBJ1-6; D is perhaps TRBD1 (5 bases). The chain's CDR3 is CASSEVQGNSPLHF. The CDR3 DNA is TGCGCCAGCAGTGAGGTTCAGGGTAATTCACCCCTCCACTTT.